This is a list of T cell receptor beta chains from one sample in a study of T cell responses to AZD1222 COVID-19 vaccine. Libraries were prepared by immunoSEQ multiplex PCR; TCRdb keeps only in-frame clonotypes and omits some of them. The sample shows around 100,000 clones, 90% of them seen only once. The material was peripheral blood, obtained on day 0 of AZD1222 vaccination. These receptors were obtained from an adult in good health. CDR3s include the opening cysteine and the closing phenylalanine or tryptophan. D genes are given only for firm matches. A clone size is listed for some rows: how often the clone was seen (once, few, many), or a class if it is expanded.

d_gene | j_gene | abundance | v_gene | len | CDR3nt | CDR3aa
TRBD2 | TRBJ2-7 | . | TRBV11-2 | 17 | TGTGCCAGCAGCTTTGGGCCCCCGGGGGGTAGCTCCTACGAGCAGTACTTC | CASSFGPPGGSSYEQYF
. | TRBJ2-3 | . | TRBV29-1 | 12 | TGCAGCGTTGAAGGGCAGGGGTGGACGCAGTATTTT | CSVEGQGWTQYF
. | TRBJ2-7 | . | TRBV5-1 | 14 | TGCGCCAGCAGCTGGACGGAGGCGGGTTACGAGCAGTACTTC | CASSWTEAGYEQYF
. | TRBJ1-1 | . | TRBV19 | 14 | TGTGCCAGTAGTCCCGGACTGTTTAACACTGAAGCTTTCTTT | CASSPGLFNTEAFF
TRBD1 | TRBJ2-2 | . | TRBV27 | 13 | TGTGCCAGCAGTTGGACAGGGTCCGGGGAGCTGTTTTTT | CASSWTGSGELFF
TRBD1 | TRBJ1-1 | . | TRBV6-5 | 14 | TGTGCCAGCAGTCTAAGACAGGGAAACACTGAAGCTTTCTTT | CASSLRQGNTEAFF
. | TRBJ1-3 | once | TRBV20-1 | 11 | TGCAGTATTACGATTGGAAACACCATATATTTT | CSITIGNTIYF
TRBD1 | TRBJ2-7 | . | TRBV3-1/TRBV3-2 | 16 | TGTGCCAGCAGCCCCACACAAGGACAGGCCTCCTACGAGCAGTACTTC | CASSPTQGQASYEQYF
TRBD2 | TRBJ2-3 | . | TRBV13 | 16 | TGTGCCAGCAGCTTTCCGTCCAGCGGGGGGCCCGATACGCAGTATTTT | CASSFPSSGGPDTQYF
TRBD1 | TRBJ1-5 | . | TRBV5-1 | 14 | TGCGCCAGCAGCCGACGACAGGGGGGTCAGCCCCAGCATTTT | CASSRRQGGQPQHF
TRBD1 | TRBJ1-2 | . | TRBV27 | 15 | TGTGCCAGCAGCCGCTCGACAGGGAAGTTCGATGGCTACACCTTC | CASSRSTGKFDGYTF
. | TRBJ2-2 | . | TRBV7-9 | 15 | TGTGCCAGCAGCTACGACAGGTTGAACACCGGGGAGCTGTTTTTT | CASSYDRLNTGELFF
TRBD1 | TRBJ1-5 | . | TRBV7-2 | 15 | TGTGCCAGCAGCCGGGACAGTAATAGCAATCAGCCCCAGCATTTT | CASSRDSNSNQPQHF
TRBD1 | TRBJ2-7 | . | TRBV27 | 13 | TGTGCCAGCAGACGGGACAGTTACTACGAGCAGTACTTC | CASRRDSYYEQYF
TRBD2 | TRBJ2-7 | . | TRBV13 | 15 | TGTGCCAGCAGCTTAGGGCGGGGGGCTCCCTACGAGCAGTACTTC | CASSLGRGAPYEQYF
TRBD1 | TRBJ1-6 | . | TRBV7-9 | 15 | TGTGCCAGCAGCTTAGGGACAGGGCTGGACTCACCCCTCCACTTT | CASSLGTGLDSPLHF
. | TRBJ1-1 | . | TRBV2 | 13 | TGTGCCAGCAGGGTCGATAAGAACACTGAAGCTTTCTTT | CASRVDKNTEAFF
. | TRBJ1-6 | . | TRBV4-1 | 15 | TGCGCCAGCAGCCAGTGGGGGCCCGCGGGTTCACCCCTCCACTTT | CASSQWGPAGSPLHF
. | TRBJ2-1 | . | TRBV2 | 10 | TGTGCCGTCAGGGGAAATGAGCAGTTCTTC | CAVRGNEQFF
. | TRBJ1-1 | . | TRBV6-5 | 14 | TGTGCCAGCAGTTACCTGGCGGCCCAGGATGAAGCTTTCTTT | CASSYLAAQDEAFF
. | TRBJ2-1 | . | TRBV10-3 | 14 | TGTGCCATCAGTAGGGGGACACAGGAGGGTGAGCAGTTCTTC | CAISRGTQEGEQFF
. | TRBJ1-6 | . | TRBV7-2 | 16 | TGTGCCAGCAGCCTAGGGAGGGCAGGTACAAATTCACCCCTCCACTTT | CASSLGRAGTNSPLHF
. | TRBJ2-1 | once | TRBV4-1 | 17 | TGCGCCAGCAGCCACCCGTCGGGACGGACGGGGTACAATGAGCAGTTCTTC | CASSHPSGRTGYNEQFF
TRBD1 | TRBJ2-1 | . | TRBV2 | 14 | TGTGCCAGCTTAGCCGACAGGGGTGGAAATGAGCAGTTCTTC | CASLADRGGNEQFF
. | TRBJ2-7 | . | TRBV28 | 12 | TGTGCCAGCAGTTACTTCTCGCGCGAGCAGTACTTC | CASSYFSREQYF
TRBD1 | TRBJ2-7 | . | TRBV30 | 12 | TGTGCCAGGGGACAGGGTAGGAACGAGCAGTACTTC | CARGQGRNEQYF
. | TRBJ2-7 | . | TRBV5-1 | 15 | TGCGCCACCTCCCTCGGCCAGTCGAGCTCCTACGAGCAGTACTTC | CATSLGQSSSYEQYF
. | TRBJ1-2 | . | TRBV2 | 10 | TGTGCCAGCAGAAACTATGGCTACACCTTC | CASRNYGYTF
TRBD1 | TRBJ1-2 | . | TRBV28 | 12 | TGTGCCAGCACGGACAGGGATAATGGCTACACCTTC | CASTDRDNGYTF